The 29 T cell receptor beta chains given below trace back to one sample, sequenced in a study of shared clonotypes between healthy human individuals (dated by TCRdb to 2020 to 2021). Libraries were constructed by the immunoSEQ multiplex PCR assay. TCRdb stores this immuneACCESS table with in-frame sequences only. Part of the clones is absent; in the studies checked, under half of the shortfall reflects unresolved V genes, and no reason is known for the rest. Present in this sample are about 490,000 clones, about 80% of which were seen just once. The ten biggest clones cover 12% of the sample. The sequenced sample was PBMCs. The receptors here all came from a woman in her thirties or forties in good health. Some clones in this sample may be carry-over from other donors' samples.

This chain joins TRBV28 and TRBJ1-3; D may be TRBD1 (5 bases). V lost 5 bases to trimming and J lost 7 bases, with 21 bases between them. This CDR3 is built from 16 residues. Germline assignment: CDR1 MDHEN and CDR2 SYDVKM. CDR3 bases: TGTGCCAGCAGTAAATCCGGGACGCCAGCACAGAACACCATATATTTT. The encoded protein is CASSKSGTPAQNTIYF.

This clone was observed a handful of times. The V and J genes are TRBV5-1 and TRBJ1-1, with 9 bases identical to TRBD1. The trim removed 4 bases at V and 8 bases at J, leaving 9 bases unmatched. The V gene's germline CDR1 is SGHRS and CDR2 YFSETQ. This CDR3 is built from 14 residues. CDR3 sequence: CASSTGQGDGEAFF. CDR3 in DNA: TGCGCCAGCAGCACGGGACAGGGAGATGGAGAAGCTTTCTTT. The variable domain in full, completed from reference TRBV5-1 and TRBJ1-1, reads KAGVTQTPRYLIKTRGQQVTLSCSPISGHRSVSWYQQTPGQGLQFLFEYFSETQRNKGNFPGRFSGRQFSNSRSEMNVSTLELGDSALYLCASSTGQGDGEAFFGQGTRLTVV.

V is TRBV4-3 and J is TRBJ2-2; TRBD1 is a possible D gene (5 bases). Germline V gene lookup returns CDR1 LGHNA and CDR2 YSLEER. CDR3 length: 16 amino acids. The V gene lost 4 bases and the J gene lost 7 bases, with 19 bases spanning the gap. Here the CDR3 reads CASSPAWGTRDGELFF. The CDR3 DNA follows: TGCGCCAGCAGCCCAGCGTGGGGCACGCGTGACGGGGAGCTGTTTTTT.

The sample holds many counts of this clone. The V gene is TRBV10-2, the J gene TRBJ2-7; 7 bases agree with TRBD1. Germline assignment: CDR1 WSHSY and CDR2 SAAADI. This CDR3 has 13 residues. Losses at the gene ends were 7 bases for V and 3 bases for J; bases not matched to a gene: 6. The CDR3: CASKGAGFYEQYF. CDR3 DNA sequence: TGCGCCAGCAAGGGGGCAGGCTTCTACGAGCAGTACTTC.

This chain uses TRBV9 with TRBJ2-5; 8 positions match TRBD2. Per germline, CDR1 SGDLS and CDR2 YYNGEE. The V gene end was trimmed by 0 bases and the J gene end by 2 bases; junction bases not matched to a gene: 6. This CDR3 has 16 amino acids. The CDR3 protein is CASSVEGGGPQETQYF. DNA for the CDR3: TGTGCCAGCAGCGTAGAGGGCGGGGGGCCTCAAGAGACCCAGTACTTC.

J is TRBJ1-2 and V is TRBV5-1; no firm D call. The V and J ends lost 0 bases and 14 bases respectively, with 20 bases between them. Germline-derived CDR1 and CDR2 are SGHRS and YFSETQ. The CDR3 has 14 residues. CDR3 protein: CASSLAMKDAAGTF. For the CDR3, the DNA is TGCGCCAGCAGCTTGGCCATGAAGGACGCGGCCGGGACCTTC.

This clone showed up just once. The V and J genes are TRBV7-2 and TRBJ2-5; D unresolved. V lost 3 bases to trimming and J lost 5 bases, with 10 bases between them. Germline V gives CDR1 SGHTA, CDR2 FQGNSA. The CDR3 consists of 13 residues. CDR3 loop: CASSFGYRETQYF. The CDR3 DNA follows: TGTGCCAGCAGCTTTGGGTATAGGGAGACCCAGTACTTC. The variable domain in full, completed from reference TRBV7-2 and TRBJ2-5, reads GAGVSQSPSNKVTEKGKDVELRCDPISGHTALYWYRQSLGQGLEFLIYFQGNSAPDKSGLPSDRFSAERTGGSVSTLTIQRTQQEDSAVYLCASSFGYRETQYFGPGTRLLVL.

This chain connects TRBV7-3 to TRBJ1-1; the match to TRBD1 covers 8 bases. CDR3 size: 16 residues. V lost 0 bases to trimming and J lost 5 bases; unmatched junction nucleotides: 8. Germline V gene lookup returns CDR1 SGHTA and CDR2 FQGTGA. CDR3 bases: TGTGCCAGCAGCTTAACGGGGACAGGAGATATGACTGAAGCTTTCTTT. Translation gives CASSLTGTGDMTEAFF.

This clone was counted a few times. This chain connects TRBV15 to TRBJ2-6, with TRBD1 identical over 7 bases. Trimming at V came to 0 bases and at J to 4 bases, leaving 3 bases not matched to a gene. The CDR3 contains 16 residues. CDR1 LNHNV and CDR2 YYDKDF come from the germline V gene (reference sequence). CDR3 region: CATSRETGTGANVLTF. CDR3 sequence (DNA): TGTGCCACCAGCAGAGAGACAGGGACCGGGGCCAACGTCCTGACTTTC. Full variable domain (outside the CDR3, taken from reference TRBV15 and TRBJ2-6): DAMVIQNPRYQVTQFGKPVTLSCSQTLNHNVMYWYQQKSSQAPKLLFHYYDKDFNNEADTPDNFQSRRPNTSFCFLDIRSPGLGDTAMYLCATSRETGTGANVLTFGAGSRLTVL.

About this clone itself: Other DNA sequences in the same sample also yield this CDR3. The CDR3 protein is CASSLDPNTEAFF. CDR3 nucleotides: TGTGCCAGCAGCTTAGACCCGAACACTGAAGCTTTCTTT. The chain employs TRBV7-2 and TRBJ1-1; D gene unclear. V lost 1 base and J 1 base, leaving 4 bases between the germline ends. CDR1 is SGHTA and CDR2 is FQGNSA in the germline V gene. The CDR3 totals 13 residues. Full variable domain (missing parts from reference TRBV7-2 and TRBJ1-1): GAGVSQSPSNKVTEKGKDVELRCDPISGHTALYWYRQSLGQGLEFLIYFQGNSAPDKSGLPSDRFSAERTGGSVSTLTIQRTQQEDSAVYLCASSLDPNTEAFFGQGTRLTVV.

V and J are TRBV6-5 and TRBJ1-4; TRBD1 might be the D (5 bases). Trimming removed 6 bases at V and 5 bases at J, with 16 bases between. This CDR3 comprises 15 residues. Germline V gene lookup returns CDR1 MNHEY and CDR2 SVGAGI. The CDR3 loop is CASSHTKGLNEKLFF. For the CDR3, the DNA is TGTGCCAGCAGCCATACAAAGGGGTTAAATGAAAAACTGTTTTTT.

This clone was detected a few times. This sequence joins TRBV5-1 and TRBJ2-2; 8 bases map to TRBD1. The CDR3 loop spans 15 amino acids. J was trimmed by 4 bases and V by 5 bases; bases with no gene match: 7. The germline gives CDR1 SGHRS, CDR2 YFSETQ. The CDR3 region is CASRQGTGGTGELFF. CDR3 DNA sequence: TGCGCCAGCAGACAAGGGACAGGTGGCACCGGGGAGCTGTTTTTT. Looking up the rest from reference TRBV5-1 and TRBJ2-2 gives the full variable domain: KAGVTQTPRYLIKTRGQQVTLSCSPISGHRSVSWYQQTPGQGLQFLFEYFSETQRNKGNFPGRFSGRQFSNSRSEMNVSTLELGDSALYLCASRQGTGGTGELFFGEGSRLTVL.

The V gene is TRBV11-2, the J gene TRBJ1-1; TRBD1 is a possible D gene (6 bases). Trimming shortened V by 1 base and J by 11 bases, and 20 bases separated the two germline ends. The CDR3 runs 15 residues. Germline loops: CDR1 SGHAT, CDR2 FQNNGV. The CDR3 region has the DNA TGTGCCAGCAGCTTAGGAGGGGGGTATCCACGAGAGGCTTTCTTT. Encoded protein: CASSLGGGYPREAFF.

There are a few counts of this clone. The rearrangement joins TRBV30 to TRBJ1-2; D may be TRBD1 (6 bases). This CDR3 spans 13 amino acids. The germline V gene has CDR1 GTSNPN and CDR2 SVGIG (reference sequence). Between the trimmed V and J ends, which lost 2 bases and 8 bases, there was a span of 15 bases. CDR3 DNA sequence: TGTGCCTGGAGTTCTACAGGGTGGGGAGGCTACACCTTC. This encodes CAWSSTGWGGYTF.

The sample holds a few counts of this clone. The V and J genes are TRBV7-3 and TRBJ2-1; D is undetermined. Germline CDR1 reads SGHTA; CDR2 reads FQGTGA. This CDR3 has 13 amino acids. Trimming shortened V by 1 base and J by 8 bases, and 9 bases separated the two germline ends. CDR3 loop: CASSLKASYEQFF. CDR3 coding DNA: TGTGCCAGCAGCTTAAAGGCCAGCTATGAGCAGTTCTTC. The full variable domain, completed using reference TRBV7-3 and TRBJ2-1, is GAGVSQTPSNKVTEKGKYVELRCDPISGHTALYWYRQSLGQGPEFLIYFQGTGAADDSGLPNDRFFAVRPEGSVSTLKIQRTERGDSAVYLCASSLKASYEQFFGPGTRLTVL.

Details on this clone: The same CDR3 is also encoded by other DNA sequences in this sample. The rearrangement links TRBV9 to TRBJ2-7; D remains ambiguous. Trimming removed 0 bases at V and 4 bases at J, with 5 bases between. The CDR3 totals 12 residues. Germline V gene lookup returns CDR1 SGDLS and CDR2 YYNGEE. The chain's CDR3 is CASSVGSYEQYF. CDR3 DNA: TGTGCCAGCAGCGTAGGTTCATACGAGCAGTACTTC. The variable domain in full, with the rest retrieved from reference TRBV9 and TRBJ2-7, is DSGVTQTPKHLITATGQRVTLRCSPRSGDLSVYWYQQSLDQGLQFLIQYYNGEERAKGNILERFSAQQFPDLHSELNLSSLELGDSALYFCASSVGSYEQYFGPGTRLTVT.

The rearrangement joins TRBV5-4 to TRBJ2-3; 7 bases line up with TRBD1. Looked up from germline, CDR1 is SGHNT and CDR2 is YYREEE (reference sequence). J was trimmed by 3 bases and V by 5 bases; bases with no gene match: 6. The length of the CDR3 is 14 residues. This chain's CDR3 is CASRPDRETDTQYF. The DNA of the CDR3 is TGTGCCAGCAGACCCGACAGGGAGACAGATACGCAGTATTTT.

V usage is TRBV18 and J usage is TRBJ2-7; D perhaps matches TRBD2 (5 bases). Germline values: CDR1 KGHSH, CDR2 LQKENI. CDR3 length: 15 amino acids. The V gene lost 3 bases and the J gene lost 3 bases, with 15 bases spanning the gap. CDR3 DNA: TGTGCCAGCTCACCCGGGCTAGCCAGTTTCTACGAGCAGTACTTC. This translates into CASSPGLASFYEQYF. The full variable domain, in which reference TRBV18 and TRBJ2-7 provide the parts outside the CDR3, is NAGVMQNPRHLVRRRGQEARLRCSPMKGHSHVYWYRQLPEEGLKFMVYLQKENIIDESGMPKERFSAEFPKEGPSILRIQQVVRGDSAAYFCASSPGLASFYEQYFGPGTRLTVT.

This clone occurred once. CDR3 bases: TGTGCCAGCAGCTCGGGACTAGCGATGGATGAGCAGTTCTTC. Amino acid sequence: CASSSGLAMDEQFF. The V gene is TRBV5-4, the J gene TRBJ2-1; 10 positions agree with TRBD2. The CDR3 is 14 residues long. V was pared by 3 bases and J by 8 bases, with 5 bases of the junction left unmatched. Germline V gene lookup returns CDR1 SGHNT and CDR2 YYREEE (reference sequence).

V and J are TRBV15 and TRBJ2-3; no firm D call. CDR3 length equals 17 residues. The germline V gene has CDR1 LNHNV and CDR2 YYDKDF (reference sequence). V was cut by 0 bases and J by 0 bases, with 13 bases left in between. The CDR3 spells CATSRDQAVTSTDTQYF. CDR3 DNA sequence: TGTGCCACCAGCAGAGATCAGGCAGTCACTAGCACAGATACGCAGTATTTT.

The CDR3 here is CASSPSGETQYF. In nucleotides, the CDR3 is TGCGCCAGCAGCCCTAGCGGGGAGACCCAGTACTTC. The chain couples TRBV5-1 to TRBJ2-5; 8 nucleotides align to TRBD2. Germline V lookup: CDR1 SGHRS, CDR2 YFSETQ. Losses at the gene ends were 4 bases for V and 5 bases for J; bases not matched to a gene: 1. There are 12 residues in the CDR3. Together with reference TRBV5-1 and TRBJ2-5, the CDR3 gives the full variable domain: KAGVTQTPRYLIKTRGQQVTLSCSPISGHRSVSWYQQTPGQGLQFLFEYFSETQRNKGNFPGRFSGRQFSNSRSEMNVSTLELGDSALYLCASSPSGETQYFGPGTRLLVL.

The chain combines TRBV6-6 with TRBJ2-5; no clear D gene. Deletions cut 5 bases from V and 0 bases from J, with 13 bases between. CDR1 is MNHNY and CDR2 is SVGAGI in the germline V gene (reference sequence). The CDR3 covers 15 residues. CDR3 nucleotide sequence: TGTGCCAGCAGTGCCCAGTATGGGTACCAAGAGACCCAGTACTTC. Protein: CASSAQYGYQETQYF.

In its sample, this clone was seen a few times. This rearrangement joins TRBV28 to TRBJ1-1; TRBD1 aligns across 9 bases. The CDR3 length is 16 residues. Trimming cost V 1 base and J 1 base; bases outside gene matches: 4. Germline CDR1 and CDR2: MDHEN and SYDVKM. CDR3 coding DNA: TGTGCCAGCAGTTTATTCCGGGACAGGGCGAACACTGAAGCTTTCTTT. The encoded protein is CASSLFRDRANTEAFF. The variable domain in full, with the rest retrieved from reference TRBV28 and TRBJ1-1, is DVKVTQSSRYLVKRTGEKVFLECVQDMDHENMFWYRQDPGLGLRLIYFSYDVKMKEKGDIPEGYSVSREKKERFSLILESASTNQTSMYLCASSLFRDRANTEAFFGQGTRLTVV.

The chain has TRBV5-8 and TRBJ2-7; 7 bases match TRBD1. The junction had 7 bases not matched to a gene; V was cut back by 4 bases and J by 0 bases. The CDR3 has 15 amino acids. CDR1 is SGHTS and CDR2 is YDEGEE in the germline V gene. This CDR3 reads CASSVAGTASYEQYF. CDR3 coding DNA: TGTGCCAGCAGCGTCGCCGGGACAGCCTCCTACGAGCAGTACTTC. The entire variable domain, with the rest obtained from reference TRBV5-8 and TRBJ2-7, is as follows: EAGVTQSPTHLIKTRGQQATLRCSPISGHTSVYWYQQALGLGLQFLLWYDEGEERNRGNFPPRFSGRQFPNYSSELNVNALELEDSALYLCASSVAGTASYEQYFGPGTRLTVT.

The chain couples TRBV27 to TRBJ1-2; D unclear. Germline-derived CDR1 and CDR2 are MNHEY and SMNVEV (reference sequence). The CDR3 covers 14 residues. The germline V and J ends were trimmed by 0 bases and 7 bases, with 12 bases remaining between them. In DNA, the CDR3 is TGTGCCAGCAGTTTATCTCCCGCGATGGGTGGCTACACCTTC. Protein: CASSLSPAMGGYTF.

This clone was seen a single time. Other DNA variants within this sample encode the same CDR3. This chain uses TRBV6-6 with TRBJ2-5; the D is unclear. This CDR3 is 12 amino acids long. The germline V and J ends were trimmed by 5 bases and 5 bases, with 9 bases remaining between them. Germline V gene data show CDR1 as MNHNY and CDR2 as SVGAGI (reference sequence). Written as DNA, the CDR3 is TGTGCCAGCAGTCAAGTGGGGGAGACCCAGTACTTC. Its protein is CASSQVGETQYF.

The chain employs TRBV30 and TRBJ1-5, with 9 positions matching TRBD1. With V trimmed by 1 base and J by 7 bases, 14 bases remained unmatched. This CDR3 is built from 17 residues. Germline CDR1 and CDR2: GTSNPN and SVGIG (reference sequence). CDR3 DNA: TGTGCCTGGAGTGGCTTCCTTACAGGGGGCGCCGGGCAGCCCCAGCATTTT. Its protein is CAWSGFLTGGAGQPQHF.

In nucleotides, the CDR3 is TGTGCCAGCAGGGGAAATGAAAAACTGTTTTTT. Residues: CASRGNEKLFF. This chain connects TRBV27 to TRBJ1-4; D is unclear. Germline CDR1 and CDR2: MNHEY and SMNVEV (reference sequence). Deletions cut 6 bases from V and 5 bases from J, with 4 bases between. The CDR3 loop spans 11 amino acids.

The chain joins TRBV9 to TRBJ2-3, with 9 nucleotides matching TRBD1. The trim removed 4 bases at V and 2 bases at J, leaving 8 bases unmatched. This CDR3 comprises 16 residues. Looked up from germline, CDR1 is SGDLS and CDR2 is YYNGEE. The CDR3 is CASSPRTGEDTDTQYF. The DNA for the CDR3 is TGTGCCAGCAGCCCGCGGACAGGGGAGGACACAGATACGCAGTATTTT.